Each of the 22 T cell receptor beta chains below was sequenced from the same sample in a study of cytomegalovirus exposure and HLA in healthy donors. PCR employed 60 Vbeta and 13 Jbeta primers. Sequencing was performed with immunoSEQ multiplex PCR; in TCRdb, only in-frame clones are kept and a portion is missing. The data hold some 120,000 clones, with approximately 17% observed a single time. The sample comprised PBMCs. The receptors originated from a female donor in good health and CMV-seropositive.

Notes on this clone: Compared with germline, one end of the junction differs, possibly owing to a read error. This sample also contains other DNA sequences that code for the same CDR3. The genes are TRBV28 and TRBJ1-1; D remains ambiguous. The germline gives CDR1 MDHEN, CDR2 SYDVKM. This CDR3 is 13 amino acids long. The CDR3 bases are TGTGCCAGCATTTTTGCGGGGAACACTGAAGCCTTCTTT. Translation gives CASIFAGNTEAFF.

This chain connects TRBV4-3 to TRBJ1-2; TRBD1 matches 7 bases. CDR1 LGHNA and CDR2 YSLEER come from the germline V gene. The V gene end was trimmed by 6 bases and the J gene end by 8 bases; junction bases not matched to a gene: 12. The CDR3 extends over 14 amino acids. In DNA form, the CDR3 reads TGCGCCAGCAGTCCGACAGGGTCGACGAGAGGCTACACCTTC. Translating gives CASSPTGSTRGYTF.

The chain uses TRBV7-2 and TRBJ1-4; TRBD1 agrees at 8 bases. Germline V gene lookup returns CDR1 SGHTA and CDR2 FQGNSA. V was clipped by 6 bases and J by 2 bases; unmatched bases: 2. There are 14 residues in the CDR3. CDR3 DNA: TGTGCCAGCAGTTGGACAGGGACTAATGAAAAACTGTTTTTT. This translates into CASSWTGTNEKLFF.

This chain joins TRBV6-1 and TRBJ1-2, with a weak D call TRBD1 (6 bases). This CDR3 contains 13 residues. From germline, CDR1 is MNHNS and CDR2 SASEGT. V shed 8 bases and J shed 8 bases, with 18 bases lying between them. The CDR3 is CASSEPGGAGYTF. The CDR3, as DNA: TGTGCCAGCTCCGAACCGGGGGGCGCGGGCTACACCTTC.

V gene TRBV6-1 combines with J gene TRBJ1-1; D might be TRBD1 (5 bases). CDR3 length: 13 amino acids. CDR1 MNHNS and CDR2 SASEGT come from the germline V gene. Trimming left V 5 bases short and J 4 bases short, with 11 bases between. The CDR3 DNA sequence: TGTGCCAGCAGTTTCCAGGGTGGCACTGAAGCTTTCTTT. This gives the protein CASSFQGGTEAFF.

This clone was seen only a few times. The V gene is TRBV27, the J gene TRBJ2-7; 7 nucleotides match TRBD2. V was pared by 3 bases and J by 3 bases, with 11 bases of the junction left unmatched. Germline V gives CDR1 MNHEY, CDR2 SMNVEV (reference sequence). The CDR3 has 16 residues. The CDR3 DNA follows: TGTGCCAGCAGTTTGAAGAGCGGGGCGGTCTTCTACGAGCAGTACTTC. Its protein product is CASSLKSGAVFYEQYF.

This chain joins TRBV30 and TRBJ2-7, with D possibly being TRBD2 (6 bases). CDR1 and CDR2 (germline): GTSNPN, SVGIG (reference sequence). V was clipped by 3 bases and J by 6 bases, with 12 bases between them. The CDR3 runs 12 residues. CDR3 nucleotides: TGTGCCTGGAGAAGGGACTCCCCCGAGCAGTACTTC. Amino acids: CAWRRDSPEQYF.

The chain recombines TRBV30 with TRBJ2-3; D may be TRBD2 (6 bases). V was cut by 0 bases and J by 5 bases, with 9 bases left in between. The CDR3 runs to 13 residues. Germline-derived CDR1 and CDR2 are GTSNPN and SVGIG (reference sequence). The CDR3 region is CAWSVVAVDTQYF. In DNA, the CDR3 is TGTGCCTGGAGTGTGGTAGCGGTAGATACGCAGTATTTT. Looking up the rest from reference TRBV30 and TRBJ2-3 gives the full variable domain: SQTIHQWPATLVQPVGSPLSLECTVEGTSNPNLYWYRQAAGRGLQLLFYSVGIGQISSEVPQNLSASRPQDRQFILSSKKLLLSDSGFYLCAWSVVAVDTQYFGPGTRLTVL.

This chain joins TRBV7-2 and TRBJ1-6; D is possibly TRBD1 (6 bases). This CDR3 has 15 amino acids. Deletions cut 4 bases from V and 5 bases from J, with 12 bases between. CDR1 is SGHTA, CDR2 FQGNSA, per germline. The CDR3 loop is CASSSPRGNNSPLHF. Here the CDR3 DNA reads TGTGCCAGCAGCTCCCCCAGGGGTAATAATTCACCCCTCCACTTT.

The CDR3 sequence: CAWSVGQGYNEQFF. DNA of the CDR3: TGTGCCTGGAGTGTAGGGCAGGGGTACAATGAGCAGTTCTTC. The V call is TRBV30, the J call TRBJ2-1, with D tentatively TRBD1 (6 bases). The V gene lost 0 bases and the J gene lost 4 bases, with 10 bases spanning the gap. Per the germline V gene, CDR1 is GTSNPN and CDR2 is SVGIG (reference sequence). This CDR3 contains 14 residues.

This clone has a handful of counts. The gene calls are TRBV5-6 and TRBJ2-7; TRBD1 is a possible D gene (5 bases). This CDR3 has 16 residues. Germline V gene lookup returns CDR1 SGHDT and CDR2 YYEEEE. V was trimmed by 0 bases and J by 2 bases, leaving 15 bases between them. CDR3 sequence: CASSLEGSGYAYEQYF. For the CDR3, the DNA is TGTGCCAGCAGCTTGGAGGGGTCAGGGTATGCCTACGAGCAGTACTTC. Filled out from reference TRBV5-6 and TRBJ2-7, the complete variable domain reads DAGVTQSPTHLIKTRGQQVTLRCSPKSGHDTVSWYQQALGQGPQFIFQYYEEEERQRGNFPDRFSGHQFPNYSSELNVNALLLGDSALYLCASSLEGSGYAYEQYFGPGTRLTVT.

The rearrangement uses TRBV7-2 and TRBJ2-3; D is unclear. This CDR3 contains 16 residues. Deletions cut 1 base from V and 2 bases from J, with 13 bases between. CDR1 and CDR2 from the germline V gene are SGHTA and FQGNSA. CDR3 amino acids: CASSLELARPTDTQYF. The CDR3 DNA reads TGTGCCAGCAGCTTAGAACTCGCCCGCCCCACAGATACGCAGTATTTT.

This clone appeared a few times. The chain combines TRBV4-2 with TRBJ2-5; 8 bases are shared with TRBD2. This CDR3 contains 16 residues. Germline CDR1 LGHNA, CDR2 YNFKEQ. V trimming: 2 bases; J trimming: 3 bases; junction bases outside the gene matches: 8. In nucleotides, the CDR3 is TGTGCCAGCAGCCAATCTTCGGTACTAGCGGAAGAGACCCAGTACTTC. Its translation is CASSQSSVLAEETQYF.

The chain employs TRBV7-9 and TRBJ2-3; 7 bases map to TRBD2. Trimming removed 1 base from V and 7 bases from J; junction bases left unmatched: 11. Germline CDR1 reads SEHNR; CDR2 reads FQNEAQ (reference sequence). The CDR3 totals 16 residues. In nucleotides, the CDR3 is TGTGCCAGCAGCTTAGGATCCAGCGGGGTAATAAATACGCAGTATTTT. Translation: CASSLGSSGVINTQYF.

A few counts support this clone. V and J are TRBV29-1 and TRBJ2-3, with 7 bases that match TRBD1. V shed 2 bases and J 0 bases; nucleotides not matched to a gene: 14. The CDR3 totals 18 residues. Per germline, CDR1 SQVTM and CDR2 ANQGSEA. The CDR3 nucleotides read TGCAGCGTTGAATTTATGTGGATCCAGGGGGTTAGCACAGATACGCAGTATTTT. Its translation is CSVEFMWIQGVSTDTQYF.

This chain connects TRBV29-1 to TRBJ2-3; TRBD2 matches 7 bases. The CDR3 is 14 residues long. CDR1 SQVTM and CDR2 ANQGSEA come from the germline V gene. J was trimmed by 4 bases and V by 6 bases; bases with no gene match: 10. The CDR3 loop reads CSVNPTAGADTQYF. The CDR3 bases are TGCAGCGTCAACCCGACGGCGGGGGCAGATACGCAGTATTTT.

The rearrangement joins TRBV28 to TRBJ1-1; D unclear. The CDR3 has 12 residues. Germline V gene data show CDR1 as MDHEN and CDR2 as SYDVKM. V lost 5 bases and J lost 1, with 5 bases in between. CDR3 in DNA: TGTGCCAGCAGTCTCGGGAACACTGAAGCTTTCTTT. Amino acid sequence: CASSLGNTEAFF.

This clone showed up just a few times. The chain combines TRBV27 with TRBJ2-7; possible D gene TRBD1, 6 bases. The germline V gene has CDR1 MNHEY and CDR2 SMNVEV (reference sequence). The V gene lost 6 bases and the J gene lost 5 bases, with 17 bases spanning the gap. The CDR3 has 14 amino acids. The CDR3 DNA reads as TGTGCCAGCAGCCGCAGGACAGAGCCAAACGAGCAGTACTTC. Translated, it gives CASSRRTEPNEQYF.

This clone occurred a few times. This sequence joins TRBV7-8 and TRBJ1-2; D not certain. The CDR3 loop spans 16 amino acids. V was cut by 5 bases and J by 6 bases, with 22 bases left in between. Germline CDR1 SGHVS, CDR2 FQNEAQ. Here the CDR3 DNA reads TGTGCCAGCAGCCCAGAGGGTCCGGGTCGCCCCGATGGCTACACCTTC. Residues: CASSPEGPGRPDGYTF.

This rearrangement joins TRBV19 to TRBJ2-3; TRBD2 matches 9 bases. Per germline, CDR1 LNHDA and CDR2 SQIVND (reference sequence). CDR3 length: 15 amino acids. Unmatched junction bases numbered 3, after V lost 3 bases and J lost 2 bases. This CDR3 reads CASSMLAGHTDTQYF. Here the CDR3 DNA reads TGTGCCAGTAGTATGCTAGCGGGGCACACAGATACGCAGTATTTT.

This clone was detected a few times. The chain joins TRBV19 to TRBJ2-2; 10 bases are shared with TRBD1. CDR1 LNHDA and CDR2 SQIVND come from the germline V gene (reference sequence). V trimming: 6 bases; J trimming: 6 bases; junction bases outside the gene matches: 4. The CDR3 is 14 amino acids. Here the CDR3 reads CASRGTGVAGELFF. CDR3 nucleotides: TGTGCCAGTAGGGGGACAGGGGTGGCCGGGGAGCTGTTTTTT.

This clone came up a few times. The chain combines TRBV7-2 with TRBJ2-2; no clear D gene. The CDR3 sequence is 13 residues long. V was trimmed by 5 bases and J by 7 bases, leaving 11 bases between them. Germline CDR1 is SGHTA and CDR2 is FQGNSA. The CDR3 loop is CASSANFGGELFF. The CDR3 bases are TGTGCCAGCAGCGCGAACTTCGGCGGGGAGCTGTTTTTT. The full variable domain, with the rest looked up from reference TRBV7-2 and TRBJ2-2, is GAGVSQSPSNKVTEKGKDVELRCDPISGHTALYWYRQSLGQGLEFLIYFQGNSAPDKSGLPSDRFSAERTGGSVSTLTIQRTQQEDSAVYLCASSANFGGELFFGEGSRLTVL.